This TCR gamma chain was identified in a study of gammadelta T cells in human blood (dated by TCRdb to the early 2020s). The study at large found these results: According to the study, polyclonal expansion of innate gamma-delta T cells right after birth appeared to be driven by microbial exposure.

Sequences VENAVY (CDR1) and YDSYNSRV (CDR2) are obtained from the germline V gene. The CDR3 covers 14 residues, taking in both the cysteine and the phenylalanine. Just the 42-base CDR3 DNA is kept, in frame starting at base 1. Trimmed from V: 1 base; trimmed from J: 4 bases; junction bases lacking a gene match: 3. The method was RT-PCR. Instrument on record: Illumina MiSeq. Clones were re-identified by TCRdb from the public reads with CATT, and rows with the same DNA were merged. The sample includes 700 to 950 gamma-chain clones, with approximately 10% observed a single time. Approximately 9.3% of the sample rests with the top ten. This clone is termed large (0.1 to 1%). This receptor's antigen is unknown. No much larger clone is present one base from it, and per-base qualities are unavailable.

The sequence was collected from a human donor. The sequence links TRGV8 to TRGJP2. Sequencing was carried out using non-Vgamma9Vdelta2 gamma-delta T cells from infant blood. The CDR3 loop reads CATWDRFSDWIKTF. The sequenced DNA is TGTGCCACCTGGGATAGATTTAGTGATTGGATCAAGACGTTT.